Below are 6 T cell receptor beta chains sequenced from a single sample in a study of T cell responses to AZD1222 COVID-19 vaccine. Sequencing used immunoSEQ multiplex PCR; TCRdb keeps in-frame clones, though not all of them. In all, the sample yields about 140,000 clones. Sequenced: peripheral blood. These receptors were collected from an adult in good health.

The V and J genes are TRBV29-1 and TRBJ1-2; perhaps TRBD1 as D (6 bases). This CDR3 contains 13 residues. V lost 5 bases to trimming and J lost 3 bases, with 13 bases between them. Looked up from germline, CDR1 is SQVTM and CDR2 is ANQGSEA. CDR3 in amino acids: CSVLIQGDYGYTF. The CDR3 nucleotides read TGCAGCGTTCTGATACAGGGCGACTATGGCTACACCTTC. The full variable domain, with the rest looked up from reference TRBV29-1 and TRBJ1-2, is SAVISQKPSRDICQRGTSLTIQCQVDSQVTMMFWYRQQPGQSLTLIATANQGSEATYESGFVIDKFPISRPNLTFSTLTVSNMSPEDSSIYLCSVLIQGDYGYTFGSGTRLTVV.

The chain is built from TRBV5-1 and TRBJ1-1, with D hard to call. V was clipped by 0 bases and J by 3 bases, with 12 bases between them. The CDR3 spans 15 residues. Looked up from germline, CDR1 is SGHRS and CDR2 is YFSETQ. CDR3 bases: TGCGCCAGCAGCTTGGACAGCACTAGGGACACTGAAGCTTTCTTT. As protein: CASSLDSTRDTEAFF.

This CDR3 is CASSDSTENEKLFF. The CDR3 nucleotides read TGTGCCAGCAGTGACAGTACAGAGAATGAAAAACTGTTTTTT. This sequence joins TRBV2 and TRBJ1-4; D remains ambiguous. CDR3 length equals 14 residues. V lost 3 bases and J 5 bases, leaving 10 bases between the germline ends. Germline lookup yields CDR1 SNHLY and CDR2 FYNNEI.

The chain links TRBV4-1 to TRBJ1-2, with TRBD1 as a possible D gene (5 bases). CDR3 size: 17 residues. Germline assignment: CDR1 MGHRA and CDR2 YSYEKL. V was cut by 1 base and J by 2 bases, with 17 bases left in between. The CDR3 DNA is TGCGCCAGCAGCCAAGGAGCGGGCCGTCGGACAAACTATGGCTACACCTTC. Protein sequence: CASSQGAGRRTNYGYTF.

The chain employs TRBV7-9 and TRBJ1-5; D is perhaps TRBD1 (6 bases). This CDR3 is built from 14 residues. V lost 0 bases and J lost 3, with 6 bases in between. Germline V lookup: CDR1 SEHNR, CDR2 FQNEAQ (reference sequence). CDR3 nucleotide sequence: TGTGCCAGCAGCTTAGCGGGGGCCAATCAGCCCCAGCATTTT. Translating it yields CASSLAGANQPQHF.

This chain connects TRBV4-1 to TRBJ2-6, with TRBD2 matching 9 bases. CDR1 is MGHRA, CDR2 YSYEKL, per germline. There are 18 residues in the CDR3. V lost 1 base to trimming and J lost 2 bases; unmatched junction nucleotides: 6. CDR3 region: CASSQGGLARAGANVLTF. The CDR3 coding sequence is TGCGCCAGCAGCCAAGGGGGACTAGCCCGCGCTGGGGCCAACGTCCTGACTTTC.